Here is one T cell receptor beta chain with its context. Its antigen is as yet unknown. The CDR3 covers 9 residues. CDR1 and CDR2 from the germline V gene are SSHAT and FNYEAQ (reference sequence). This record belongs to a study of a mutant IDH1 vaccine in newly diagnosed glioma. Study context: Vaccination started 4-6 weeks after radiotherapy alone, or with temozolomide cycles. It was radiotherapy, temozolomide, or both that patients received previously, with most receiving both. Study-wide findings and caveats: Apparently, pseudoprogression bore no relation to changes among the top peripheral T cell clonotypes.

Clones were read by immunoSEQ multiplex PCR, and TCRdb kept only the in-frame ones, dropping some. The table shows some 60,000 clones, with 84% occurring only once. Time point: week 11, during vaccination. Vaccination comprised doses that each held 300 ug of mutant IDH1 20-mer peptide, plus topical imiquimod. This TCR was recovered from a man aged 25 to 45 with glioma. Material: PBMCs, obtained from a glioma patient whose treatment included an IDH1 peptide vaccine. This sequence joins TRBV7-7 and TRBJ2-1; maybe TRBD1 (5 bases). The DNA of the CDR3 is TGTGCAGGGGTGGTTGAGCAGTTCTTC. It yields the protein CAGVVEQFF.